The 20 T cell receptor beta chains reported below all come from one sample, sequenced in a study of T-cell reconstitution after alpha-beta-depleted transplantation in children. Unique molecular identifiers tagged the TCRbeta library. Via MiXCR, TCRdb re-called the PCR reads, giving one row per CDR3 protein. The sample has approximately 150,000 distinct CDR3 sequences, around 8.5% seen once. Sequenced here: PBMCs, mostly from graft donor cells, sampled 180 days after TCRalphabeta/CD19-depleted stem cell transplant. Receptor source: a female patient aged 2-10 years who had a stem cell transplant for congenital amegakaryocytic thrombocytopenia, so the T cells may come from the graft donor.

This clonotype was counted at least ten times. The chain links TRBV20-1 to TRBJ1-1; 7 nucleotides agree with TRBD1. The CDR3 contains 16 residues. V lost 5 bases, J lost 0 bases, and 12 bases stayed unmatched. Germline assignment: CDR1 DFQATT and CDR2 SNEGSKA (reference sequence). The CDR3 spells CSAGMTGKRVNTEAFF. CDR3 DNA sequence: TGCAGTGCTGGAATGACAGGGAAGAGGGTGAACACTGAAGCTTTCTTT.

This clonotype came up many times. The rearrangement uses TRBV28 and TRBJ2-7; D may be TRBD2 (5 bases). The CDR3 sequence is 12 residues long. The germline V gene has CDR1 MDHEN and CDR2 SYDVKM. Trimming stripped 10 bases from V and 6 bases from J, with 16 bases between. The CDR3 coding sequence is TGTGCCACACGAGAGGGAAGGCGCGAGCAGTACTTC. Translated: CATREGRREQYF.

This clonotype showed up many times. This chain uses TRBV28 with TRBJ1-5; D remains ambiguous. V was clipped by 6 bases and J by 4 bases, with 7 bases between them. The CDR3 sequence is 12 residues long. Germline CDR1 and CDR2: MDHEN and SYDVKM. CDR3 amino acids: CASRAGNQPQHF. The CDR3 nucleotides read TGTGCCAGCAGGGCCGGGAATCAGCCCCAGCATTTT.

This clonotype was counted between two and nine times. The gene calls are TRBV19 and TRBJ2-1, with D perhaps TRBD2 (5 bases). CDR3 size: 17 residues. The germline V gene has CDR1 LNHDA and CDR2 SQIVND (reference sequence). Trimming removed 2 bases at V and 0 bases at J, with 14 bases between. The CDR3: CASSISFVGSSYNEQFF. In DNA form, the CDR3 reads TGTGCCAGTAGTATAAGTTTTGTGGGGAGCTCCTACAATGAGCAGTTCTTC.

The table lists this clonotype with many counts. This rearrangement joins TRBV10-3 to TRBJ2-5; 7 nucleotides match TRBD1. Germline lookup yields CDR1 ENHRY and CDR2 SYGVKD. Trimming at V came to 6 bases and at J to 3 bases, leaving 4 bases not matched to a gene. The CDR3 covers 13 residues. CDR3 residues: CAISLGTEETQYF. The CDR3 DNA sequence: TGTGCCATCAGCTTGGGGACAGAAGAGACCCAGTACTTC.

The sample holds many counts of this clonotype. The CDR3 sequence: CASSFSTGSGNTIYF. The CDR3 DNA follows: TGTGCCAGCAGCTTCTCGACAGGGTCTGGAAACACCATATATTTT. The rearrangement joins TRBV7-9 to TRBJ1-3; 7 nucleotides align to TRBD1. Germline V gene sequence: CDR1 SEHNR, CDR2 FQNEAQ (reference sequence). The CDR3 totals 15 residues. V shed 3 bases and J 1 base; nucleotides not matched to a gene: 3.

The table lists this clonotype with a few counts. The rearrangement links TRBV4-1 to TRBJ1-1; D uncertain. Germline lookup yields CDR1 MGHRA and CDR2 YSYEKL. Trimming cost V 4 bases and J 4 bases, with 13 bases left between them. This CDR3 has 14 residues. CDR3: CASSPPGKSTEAFF. CDR3 bases: TGCGCCAGCAGCCCTCCGGGGAAGAGCACTGAAGCTTTCTTT.

The chain carries TRBV20-1 and TRBJ2-7; TRBD2 is a possible D gene (6 bases). Germline loops: CDR1 DFQATT, CDR2 SNEGSKA (reference sequence). The V end lost 3 bases, the J end lost 2 bases, and 8 bases lay between the germline ends. The CDR3 consists of 12 residues. The CDR3 sequence: CSASGLTYEQYF. The CDR3 region has the DNA TGCAGTGCTAGTGGACTAACCTACGAGCAGTACTTC.

About this clonotype itself: This could be a read error, since a much larger clone is one nucleotide away. The chain is built from TRBV5-1 and TRBJ2-3; TRBD2 is a possible D gene (6 bases). The CDR3 runs to 14 residues. Germline-derived CDR1 and CDR2 are SGHRS and YFSETQ. The CDR3 protein is CASTLGGYADTQYF. The CDR3, as DNA: TGCGCCAGCACCTTGGGAGGATACGCAGATACGCAGTATTTT.

This clonotype was found a few times. This chain uses TRBV6-2 or TRBV6-3 with TRBJ2-1; 11 nucleotides align to TRBD2. With 1 base clipped from V and 4 bases from J, the junction kept 12 bases outside the gene matches. The CDR3 is 19 residues long. CDR1 MNHEY and CDR2 SVGEGT come from the germline V gene. CDR3 bases: TGTGCCAGCAGTTACTACTCCGTGACTAGCGGGATCGGATACAATGAGCAGTTCTTC. It specifies CASSYYSVTSGIGYNEQFF.

The V and J genes are TRBV20-1 and TRBJ1-5; D gene unclear. The CDR3 is 15 amino acids. Between the trimmed V and J ends, which lost 3 bases and 5 bases, there was a span of 17 bases. CDR1 and CDR2 (germline): DFQATT, SNEGSKA (reference sequence). The CDR3 protein is CSASGSGREDQPQHF. The CDR3 coding sequence is TGCAGTGCTAGCGGGTCAGGCCGGGAGGATCAGCCCCAGCATTTT.

There are many counts of this clonotype. The chain links TRBV20-1 to TRBJ2-5; the D gene is possibly TRBD1 (6 bases). The CDR3 covers 14 residues. The V gene's germline CDR1 is DFQATT and CDR2 SNEGSKA (reference sequence). The V and J ends lost 5 bases and 5 bases respectively, with 18 bases between them. CDR3 in amino acids: CSARTQGVLETQYF. The DNA for the CDR3 is TGCAGTGCTCGAACACAGGGAGTTCTTGAGACCCAGTACTTC.

This clonotype was picked up many times. V usage is TRBV2 and J usage is TRBJ1-3; D gene ambiguous. This CDR3 region has 14 residues. Per germline, CDR1 SNHLY and CDR2 FYNNEI. V lost 6 bases to trimming and J lost 1 base, with 10 bases between them. This CDR3 reads CASSPGSSGNTIYF. The CDR3 DNA reads as TGTGCCAGCAGCCCCGGATCATCTGGAAACACCATATATTTT.

This clonotype was observed at least ten times. The DNA for the CDR3 is TGCAGTGCCCCGTACAGGGGATGGGACGAGCAGTACTTC. Its protein is CSAPYRGWDEQYF. This chain uses TRBV20-1 with TRBJ2-7; 7 nucleotides line up with TRBD1. The CDR3 loop spans 13 amino acids. From germline, CDR1 is DFQATT and CDR2 SNEGSKA (reference sequence). The junction had 10 bases not matched to a gene; V was cut back by 6 bases and J by 5 bases.

This clonotype was found many times. An end of the junction differs from the germline gene, which may be a read error. The CDR3 DNA follows: TGTGCCAGCAGCTCTACTAGCCGTGTTTCCGTTTTC. This translates into CASSSTSRVSVF. The chain joins TRBV12-3 or TRBV12-4 to TRBJ2-1; D perhaps matches TRBD2 (6 bases). This CDR3 is built from 12 residues.

The chain links TRBV12-5 to TRBJ2-7, with D uncertain. CDR3 length: 11 amino acids. CDR1 and CDR2 from the germline V gene are LGHNT and FRNRAP. V was shortened by 9 bases and J by 5 bases, with 11 bases between the two germline ends. Here the CDR3 reads CARETTDEQYF. CDR3 coding DNA: TGTGCTAGGGAAACGACGGACGAGCAGTACTTC.

Many counts were recorded for this clonotype. The chain carries TRBV12-3 or TRBV12-4 and TRBJ1-6; D is unclear. Between the trimmed V and J ends, which lost 3 bases and 6 bases, there was a span of 3 bases. The CDR3 length is 12 residues. In nucleotides, the CDR3 is TGTGCCAGCAGTTTTACTAATTCACCCCTCCACTTT. Translation gives CASSFTNSPLHF.

The table lists this clonotype with many counts. The V and J genes are TRBV15 and TRBJ2-7, with 11 bases lining up with TRBD2. V was clipped by 1 base and J by 4 bases; unmatched bases: 3. CDR1 LNHNV and CDR2 YYDKDF come from the germline V gene (reference sequence). The CDR3 totals 15 residues. The CDR3 DNA sequence: TGTGCCACCAGCAGAGGGCCTAGCGGGAGGTACGAGCAGTACTTC. Translation: CATSRGPSGRYEQYF.

There are a few counts of this clonotype. The chain has TRBV5-1 and TRBJ2-6; D gene unclear. V was pared by 5 bases and J by 1 base, with 16 bases between. Germline V lookup: CDR1 SGHRS, CDR2 YFSETQ. The CDR3 is 17 amino acids. The CDR3 sequence: CASSRAVLGSGANVLTF. The CDR3 DNA sequence: TGCGCCAGCAGTCGGGCCGTCCTGGGGTCTGGGGCCAACGTCCTGACTTTC. Looking up the rest from reference TRBV5-1 and TRBJ2-6 gives the full variable domain: KAGVTQTPRYLIKTRGQQVTLSCSPISGHRSVSWYQQTPGQGLQFLFEYFSETQRNKGNFPGRFSGRQFSNSRSEMNVSTLELGDSALYLCASSRAVLGSGANVLTFGAGSRLTVL.

In its sample, this clonotype was seen many times. Germline is not matched at one junction end, which may reflect a read error. The chain recombines TRBV11-2 with TRBJ1-2; unclear D gene. Per germline, CDR1 SGHAT and CDR2 FQNNGV. CDR3 length equals 12 residues. DNA for the CDR3: TGTGCCAGCAGCTTAGATTTACGGCAAACGAGCTTC. It yields the protein CASSLDLRQTSF.